The present T cell receptor beta chain was sequenced within a study of blood T cell repertoires in COVID-19. Study-level information: Donors in the United States, Italy and Spain gave samples during acute or convalescent COVID-19.

A Seattle source enrolled patients during active infection and followed them longitudinally. CDR1 and CDR2 from the germline V gene are MNHNY and SVGAGI (reference sequence). This CDR3 is 14 amino acids long. V dropped 0 bases and J dropped 4 bases, with 9 bases sitting between them. The method was immunoSEQ multiplex PCR; TCRdb's version includes in-frame clones alone and lacks a portion of them. The sample gives about 350,000 clones, around 90% of which show up once; 3% to 4.5% is in the top ten. The TCR was taken from an older woman with COVID-19, enrolled during active disease. Sequenced material: peripheral blood. V gene TRBV6-6 combines with J gene TRBJ1-1, with D perhaps TRBD1 (5 bases). The CDR3 DNA follows: TGTGCCAGCAGTTACTCGATGGGGGGCACTGAAGCTTTCTTT. This sequence encodes CASSYSMGGTEAFF.